These 30 T cell receptor beta chains share one sample of origin, sequenced in a study of blood T cell repertoires in COVID-19. Profiling relied on immunoSEQ multiplex PCR, and the TCRdb table lists in-frame clones only, not all of them. The table includes 200,000 to 250,000 clones, around four fifths detected once. The sample comprised peripheral blood. These receptors originate from a man younger than 45 with active or convalescent COVID-19.

This sequence joins TRBV3-1 (or the pseudogene TRBV3-2) and TRBJ2-2; 12 bases align to TRBD2. The germline V gene encodes CDR1 LGHDT and CDR2 YNNKEL (reference sequence). J lost 0 bases, V lost 10 bases, and 12 bases had no gene match. This CDR3 comprises 18 residues. The CDR3 DNA reads as TGTGCCACTTCAAAACGGCTAGCGGGAGGGCCGAACACCGGGGAGCTGTTTTTT. Amino acid sequence: CATSKRLAGGPNTGELFF.

This sequence joins TRBV12-3 or TRBV12-4 and TRBJ2-2; D is undetermined. V lost 5 bases to trimming and J lost 5 bases, with 3 bases between them. This CDR3 is built from 11 residues. The CDR3 nucleotides read TGTGCCAGCAGTGTAACCGGGGAGCTGTTTTTT. Residues: CASSVTGELFF.

The chain employs TRBV5-1 and TRBJ1-5; TRBD1 agrees at 7 bases. After removal of 8 bases from V and 4 bases from J, the junction contained 6 bases not matched to a gene. This CDR3 is 13 amino acids long. Germline V gene data show CDR1 as SGHRS and CDR2 as YFSETQ. CDR3 in amino acids: CASQGQLNQPQHF. Here the CDR3 DNA reads TGCGCCAGTCAGGGACAGCTAAATCAGCCCCAGCATTTT.

As regards this clone: Other nucleotide sequences in the sample specify the same CDR3. The V and J genes are TRBV27 and TRBJ2-7; 7 bases line up with TRBD2. Germline trimming cut 3 bases from V and 4 bases from J; bases unmatched to any gene: 3. The CDR3 loop spans 13 amino acids. Germline V CDR1 and CDR2: MNHEY, SMNVEV (reference sequence). The CDR3 reads CASSLTSRYEQYF. CDR3 nucleotides: TGTGCCAGCAGTTTGACTAGCAGGTACGAGCAGTACTTC.

The V gene is TRBV7-9, the J gene TRBJ2-1; 7 bases agree with TRBD1. Germline loops: CDR1 SEHNR, CDR2 FQNEAQ (reference sequence). V was pared by 5 bases and J by 2 bases, with 6 bases of the junction left unmatched. This CDR3 has 15 residues. The CDR3, as DNA: TGTGCCAGCAGCCCCCGGGACAGCACCTACAATGAGCAGTTCTTC. Its translation: CASSPRDSTYNEQFF.

V usage is TRBV14 and J usage is TRBJ1-1; D unclear. V gave up 7 bases and J gave up 0 bases, with 3 bases separating them. The CDR3 loop spans 11 amino acids. Germline V gene data show CDR1 as SGHDN and CDR2 as FVKESK. The CDR3 loop reads CASTMNTEAFF. The CDR3 nucleotides read TGTGCCAGCACCATGAACACTGAAGCTTTCTTT. Based on the CDR3 plus reference TRBV14 and TRBJ1-1, the full variable domain is EAGVTQFPSHSVIEKGQTVTLRCDPISGHDNLYWYRRVMGKEIKFLLHFVKESKQDESGMPNNRFLAERTGGTYSTLKVQPAELEDSGVYFCASTMNTEAFFGQGTRLTVV.

V and J are TRBV18 and TRBJ1-2, with D unclear. The CDR3 length is 13 residues. Germline loops: CDR1 KGHSH, CDR2 LQKENI. V lost 3 bases, J lost 2 bases, and 7 bases lay in between. DNA for the CDR3: TGTGCCAGCTCACCGAGCGGGAACTATGGCTACACCTTC. Protein product: CASSPSGNYGYTF.

Turning to this clone: Other DNA sequences from this sample encode an identical CDR3 as well. The gene calls are TRBV5-1 and TRBJ1-1, with TRBD1 matching 7 bases. The CDR3 totals 14 residues. V was pared by 3 bases and J by 4 bases, with 6 bases of the junction left unmatched. From germline, CDR1 is SGHRS and CDR2 YFSETQ. The CDR3 DNA sequence: TGCGCCAGCAGCTCCACAGGGGTCGGCACTGAAGCTTTCTTT. Translation gives CASSSTGVGTEAFF. The whole variable domain, remainder taken from reference TRBV5-1 and TRBJ1-1, is KAGVTQTPRYLIKTRGQQVTLSCSPISGHRSVSWYQQTPGQGLQFLFEYFSETQRNKGNFPGRFSGRQFSNSRSEMNVSTLELGDSALYLCASSSTGVGTEAFFGQGTRLTVV.

The chain uses TRBV13 and TRBJ2-5; 12 bases match TRBD2. J gave up 2 bases and V 2 bases, and 6 bases lay outside the gene matches. Per germline, CDR1 PRHDT and CDR2 FYEKMQ (reference sequence). The CDR3 runs 17 residues. Here the CDR3 DNA reads TGTGCCAGCAGCTTACTCCTAGCGGGGGGGCGGCAAGAGACCCAGTACTTC. Residues: CASSLLLAGGRQETQYF.

J is TRBJ1-1 and V is TRBV19, with 7 bases that match TRBD1. The CDR3 is 13 residues long. With V trimmed by 8 bases and J by 3 bases, 6 bases remained unmatched. Germline CDR1 LNHDA, CDR2 SQIVND (reference sequence). CDR3 coding DNA: TGTGCCAGTCACGGACAGGCGCACACTGAAGCTTTCTTT. Translation gives CASHGQAHTEAFF.

V usage is TRBV4-1 and J usage is TRBJ2-1; 7 bases are shared with TRBD1. Germline loops: CDR1 MGHRA, CDR2 YSYEKL. This CDR3 has 16 residues. With 3 bases clipped from V and 0 bases from J, the junction kept 5 bases outside the gene matches. CDR3 in DNA: TGCGCCAGCAGCCAGGGGACAGCACTCTCCTACAATGAGCAGTTCTTC. Encoded protein: CASSQGTALSYNEQFF.

The gene calls are TRBV4-3 and TRBJ1-1; D ambiguous. Trimming took 1 base from V and 0 from J, leaving 6 bases between them. The germline gives CDR1 LGHNA, CDR2 YSLEER. The CDR3 contains 14 residues. CDR3 nucleotide sequence: TGCGCCAGCAGCCAAGGCGGATTGAACACTGAAGCTTTCTTT. Its translation is CASSQGGLNTEAFF.

This clone has a single count. This sequence joins TRBV4-3 and TRBJ2-4, with 8 bases lining up with TRBD2. The CDR3 length is 17 residues. After removal of 0 bases from V and 1 base from J, the junction contained 5 bases not matched to a gene. CDR1 and CDR2 from the germline V gene are LGHNA and YSLEER. DNA of the CDR3: TGCGCCAGCAGCCAAGATTATACGGGAGGGGCCAAAAACATTCAGTACTTC. This gives the protein CASSQDYTGGAKNIQYF.

Remarks on this clone: Germline and junction disagree at one end, which may indicate a read error. The chain links TRBV10-2 to TRBJ2-7; TRBD1 or TRBD2 may be the D gene (7 bases each). This CDR3 spans 14 amino acids. The germline CDR1 and CDR2 sequences are WSHSY and SAAADI. The CDR3 DNA sequence: TGCGCCCGCAGGGGGGGGGACGGTACCTACGAGCAGTACTTC. It yields the protein CARRGGDGTYEQYF.

V usage is TRBV21-1 and J usage is TRBJ2-7; the table names TRBD1, a call not compared with the DNA. TRBV21-1 is a pseudogene segment. The length of the CDR3 is 16 residues. CDR3 DNA: TGTGCCAGCAGCAAAGCGCTCGTCCCCAGCTCCTACGAGCAGTACTTC. This encodes CASSKALVPSSYEQYF.

V is TRBV30 and J is TRBJ2-3; the match to TRBD2 covers 9 bases. Germline assignment: CDR1 GTSNPN and CDR2 SVGIG (reference sequence). Trimming at V came to 8 bases and at J to 4 bases, leaving 19 bases not matched to a gene. The CDR3 length is 17 residues. Here the CDR3 DNA reads TGTGCCAGCCGGGGAGGCATAAGCGGGGGGACCGCAGATACGCAGTATTTT. Protein product: CASRGGISGGTADTQYF.

The chain couples TRBV4-1 to TRBJ2-3, with D possibly being TRBD2 (6 bases). V shed 4 bases and J shed 0 bases, with 17 bases lying between them. The CDR3 is 17 amino acids. Germline CDR1 reads MGHRA; CDR2 reads YSYEKL. CDR3 protein: CASSPRGLTGSTDTQYF. In nucleotides, the CDR3 is TGCGCCAGCAGCCCCCGAGGACTAACCGGGAGCACAGATACGCAGTATTTT.

The chain is built from TRBV5-6 and TRBJ2-7, with D uncertain. This CDR3 comprises 12 residues. CDR1 is SGHDT and CDR2 is YYEEEE in the germline V gene. V was clipped by 4 bases and J by 1 base, with 6 bases between them. The CDR3 DNA is TGTGCCAGCAGCGTCGTGTCCTACGAGCAGTACTTC. Its translation: CASSVVSYEQYF.

V is TRBV9 and J is TRBJ2-7, with D maybe TRBD1 (5 bases). From germline, CDR1 is SGDLS and CDR2 YYNGEE. This CDR3 is 15 amino acids long. Trimming shortened V by 3 bases and J by 0 bases, and 13 bases separated the two germline ends. The CDR3 sequence is CASSATGQSSYEQYF. The CDR3, as DNA: TGTGCCAGCAGCGCCACAGGACAAAGCTCCTACGAGCAGTACTTC. The full variable domain, completed using reference TRBV9 and TRBJ2-7, is DSGVTQTPKHLITATGQRVTLRCSPRSGDLSVYWYQQSLDQGLQFLIQYYNGEERAKGNILERFSAQQFPDLHSELNLSSLELGDSALYFCASSATGQSSYEQYFGPGTRLTVT.

The V call is TRBV3-1 (or the pseudogene TRBV3-2), the J call TRBJ2-3; tentative D call: TRBD2 (6 bases). The germline gives CDR1 LGHDT, CDR2 YNNKEL (reference sequence). Trimming cost V 1 base and J 0 bases, with 8 bases left between them. This CDR3 is 15 amino acids long. The CDR3 DNA follows: TGTGCCAGCAGCCAAGGCGGGACTAGCACAGATACGCAGTATTTT. This sequence encodes CASSQGGTSTDTQYF.

The chain uses TRBV7-2 and TRBJ1-2; D is possibly TRBD1 (5 bases). V shed 4 bases and J shed 4 bases, with 13 bases lying between them. The CDR3 consists of 14 residues. Germline CDR1 SGHTA, CDR2 FQGNSA. The CDR3 here is CASSSTSGGYGYTF. The CDR3 nucleotides read TGTGCCAGCAGCTCTACCTCGGGGGGCTATGGCTACACCTTC.

This clone was observed a single time. The rearrangement uses TRBV29-1 and TRBJ1-1; D remains unclear. The CDR3 is 10 amino acids. Germline CDR1 reads SQVTM; CDR2 reads ANQGSEA. Trimming removed 5 bases at V and 9 bases at J, with 10 bases between. This CDR3 is CSVREIQAFF. The CDR3 DNA follows: TGCAGCGTTAGGGAGATCCAAGCTTTCTTT.

The CDR3 DNA is TGTGCCAGCAGTTTGATTGGGGCGGTGGCTTTCTTT. This codes for CASSLIGAVAFF. The chain is built from TRBV12-3 or TRBV12-4 and TRBJ1-1; maybe TRBD1 (5 bases). The CDR3 spans 12 residues. Trimming stripped 3 bases from V and 11 bases from J, with 13 bases between.

The sample holds a few counts of this clone. The chain employs TRBV19 and TRBJ2-7; maybe TRBD2 (5 bases). The CDR3 is 15 residues long. V lost 3 bases and J 0 bases, leaving 12 bases between the germline ends. CDR1 is LNHDA, CDR2 SQIVND, per germline (reference sequence). Here the CDR3 DNA reads TGTGCCAGTAGTATTAACGGGAACCCCTCCTACGAGCAGTACTTC. This gives the protein CASSINGNPSYEQYF.

The chain combines TRBV28 with TRBJ1-5, with D maybe TRBD1 (6 bases). This CDR3 is built from 15 residues. Trimming pared 7 bases from V and 4 bases from J, leaving 17 bases between. The germline V gene encodes CDR1 MDHEN and CDR2 SYDVKM. The CDR3 DNA is TGTGCCAGCAACCCCGCAGGGGCTTATAATCAGCCCCAGCATTTT. It translates to CASNPAGAYNQPQHF.

V and J are TRBV2 and TRBJ1-4; maybe TRBD1 (6 bases). The CDR3 has 14 amino acids. Trimming took off 7 bases at V and 4 bases at J, with 13 bases between the two ends. CDR1 is SNHLY, CDR2 FYNNEI, per germline. CDR3 bases: TGTGCCAGCAACAGGGATCAGGGTAATGAAAAACTGTTTTTT. Protein sequence: CASNRDQGNEKLFF.

The rearrangement joins TRBV28 to TRBJ2-3, with D possibly matching TRBD2 (5 bases). The length of the CDR3 is 16 residues. The germline CDR1 and CDR2 sequences are MDHEN and SYDVKM. Trimming removed 4 bases from V and 1 base from J, with 15 bases in between. CDR3 residues: CASSSLARLGTDTQYF. The CDR3 DNA reads TGTGCCAGCAGTTCTTTAGCGCGTTTGGGCACAGATACGCAGTATTTT.

The J gene is TRBJ2-7, the V gene TRBV29-1; TRBD1 aligns across 8 bases. The length of the CDR3 is 14 residues. J was trimmed by 2 bases and V by 7 bases; bases with no gene match: 10. Germline CDR1 and CDR2: SQVTM and ANQGSEA. CDR3 bases: TGCAGCGCCCGAGTAGGGACAGGAACCTACGAGCAGTACTTC. Protein sequence: CSARVGTGTYEQYF.

The chain employs TRBV28 and TRBJ2-1; TRBD1 is a possible D gene (6 bases). The V and J ends lost 4 bases and 7 bases respectively, with 14 bases between them. The CDR3 spans 14 residues. The germline V gene encodes CDR1 MDHEN and CDR2 SYDVKM. CDR3: CASSSADDRNEQFF. In DNA, the CDR3 is TGTGCCAGCAGTTCGGCCGACGACAGGAATGAGCAGTTCTTC.

This chain uses TRBV7-2 with TRBJ2-7; 12 bases align to TRBD2. Germline V gene data show CDR1 as SGHTA and CDR2 as FQGNSA. The junction had 9 bases not matched to a gene; V was cut back by 2 bases and J by 4 bases. The CDR3 is made up of 17 amino acids. The CDR3 region has the DNA TGTGCCAGCAGCTTAATGGCTCGGCTAGCGGGAGGGTACGAGCAGTACTTC. This sequence encodes CASSLMARLAGGYEQYF.